This T cell receptor beta chain was captured in a study of blood T cell repertoires in COVID-19. On the study more broadly: Both acute and convalescent COVID-19 samples were obtained from the United States, Italy and Spain. PBMCs, B-cell-depleted T cells, or T cells provided the cDNA or gDNA that made up the material.

The CDR3 runs 16 residues. With 5 bases removed from V and 0 bases from J, the gap between germline ends came to 14 bases. The germline gives CDR1 SGHVS, CDR2 FQNEAQ. Under the authors' procedure: Nucleated cell counts were estimated from reference gene primer amplification. Libraries were prepared by immunoSEQ multiplex PCR; TCRdb keeps only in-frame clonotypes and omits some of them. V, J and clone size derive from that table, while D and trimming were established from the DNA sequence. The sample has roughly 73,000 clones, around 78% seen once. Source material: peripheral blood. This sequence originates from a human donor in a cohort sampled during active COVID-19. The chain employs TRBV7-8 and TRBJ1-5; D possibly corresponds to TRBD1 (5 bases). CDR3 nucleotides: TGTGCCAGCAGCGGGACTGGGAGATATAGCAATCAGCCCCAGCATTTT. It specifies CASSGTGRYSNQPQHF.